The 32 T cell receptor beta chains presented below share a single source sample, sequenced in a study of cytomegalovirus exposure and HLA in healthy donors. The PCR employed 60 Vbeta primers together with 13 Jbeta primers. Profiling relied on immunoSEQ multiplex PCR, and the TCRdb table lists in-frame clones only, not all of them. The data show under 200,000 clones, roughly 82% seen once. The sequencing input was PBMCs. The origin of the receptors is a man in his fifties or sixties in good health and CMV-seropositive.

The gene calls are TRBV7-9 and TRBJ2-1; D ambiguous. CDR3 length: 13 residues. Trimming took off 5 bases at V and 8 bases at J, with 13 bases between the two ends. Per germline, CDR1 SEHNR and CDR2 FQNEAQ (reference sequence). CDR3 bases: TGTGCCAGCAGCCAACTCGCCGATGATGAGCAGTTCTTC. Amino acids: CASSQLADDEQFF. The variable domain in full, completed from reference TRBV7-9 and TRBJ2-1, reads DTGVSQNPRHKITKRGQNVTFRCDPISEHNRLYWYRQTLGQGPEFLTYFQNEAQLEKSRLLSDRFSAERPKGSFSTLEIQRTEQGDSAMYLCASSQLADDEQFFGPGTRLTVL.

The V call is TRBV10-3, the J call TRBJ2-2, with a weak D call TRBD1 (5 bases). The CDR3 totals 12 residues. The V and J ends lost 4 bases and 5 bases respectively, with 5 bases between them. Germline CDR1 and CDR2: ENHRY and SYGVKD. CDR3 protein: CAISAGTGELFF. DNA for the CDR3: TGTGCCATCAGTGCAGGGACCGGGGAGCTGTTTTTT.

The rearrangement links TRBV6-1 to TRBJ1-5, with 7 nucleotides matching TRBD1. After removal of 9 bases from V and 7 bases from J, the junction contained 9 bases not matched to a gene. The CDR3 is made up of 13 amino acids. Per the germline V gene, CDR1 is MNHNS and CDR2 is SASEGT. The CDR3 reads CASDYDRDQPQHF. CDR3 in DNA: TGTGCCAGTGACTATGACAGGGACCAGCCCCAGCATTTT.

The CDR3 DNA is TGCAGCGTTGAAGGGGCGGGAGTGGTCCAAGAGACCCAGTACTTC. Its translation is CSVEGAGVVQETQYF. The V gene is TRBV29-1, the J gene TRBJ2-5, with 7 bases matching TRBD2. This CDR3 has 15 amino acids. Germline assignment: CDR1 SQVTM and CDR2 ANQGSEA. V dropped 1 base and J dropped 1; count of bases not matched to a gene: 6.

A single count supports this clone. The genes are TRBV19 and TRBJ2-7, with 8 positions matching TRBD1. The CDR3 is made up of 15 amino acids. The J segment lost 6 bases and the V segment lost 5 bases, leaving 12 bases of the junction unmatched. Germline loops: CDR1 LNHDA, CDR2 SQIVND (reference sequence). CDR3 protein: CASSRTGTGSGEQYF. In DNA, the CDR3 is TGTGCCAGTAGTCGTACCGGGACAGGTTCGGGCGAGCAGTACTTC.

This clone was observed a handful of times. Here the CDR3 reads CASSGTGSYGYTF. CDR3 in DNA: TGTGCCAGTTCCGGGACAGGCTCATATGGCTACACCTTC. This chain links TRBV19 with TRBJ1-2; TRBD1 agrees at 8 bases. CDR3 size: 13 residues. V gave up 8 bases and J gave up 5 bases; unmatched junction bases: 7. Germline CDR1 and CDR2: LNHDA and SQIVND (reference sequence).

The chain recombines TRBV28 with TRBJ1-2; D unclear. The germline V gene encodes CDR1 MDHEN and CDR2 SYDVKM. Between the trimmed V and J ends, which lost 3 bases and 3 bases, there was a span of 11 bases. This CDR3 is built from 14 residues. The DNA for the CDR3 is TGTGCCAGCAGTTTCGATAGTTCCGACTATGGCTACACCTTC. This codes for CASSFDSSDYGYTF.

The chain carries TRBV20-1 and TRBJ2-3, with D hard to call. CDR1 is DFQATT and CDR2 is SNEGSKA in the germline V gene (reference sequence). The V and J ends lost 6 bases and 4 bases respectively, with 5 bases between them. This CDR3 is built from 10 residues. CDR3 in amino acids: CSARPDTQYF. For the CDR3, the DNA is TGCAGTGCCCGTCCAGATACGCAGTATTTT.

V gene TRBV19 combines with J gene TRBJ1-2, with D hard to call. CDR3 length: 13 residues. Germline values: CDR1 LNHDA, CDR2 SQIVND (reference sequence). Trimming pared 6 bases from V and 4 bases from J, leaving 12 bases between. CDR3: CASSALTGYGYTF. In DNA, the CDR3 is TGTGCCAGTAGCGCTTTGACGGGCTATGGCTACACCTTC.

V is TRBV6-5 and J is TRBJ2-2; 8 positions match TRBD1. The CDR3 consists of 15 residues. Germline values: CDR1 MNHEY, CDR2 SVGAGI. V shed 0 bases and J 7 bases; nucleotides not matched to a gene: 4. Here the CDR3 reads CASSYSTGEGGELFF. CDR3 coding DNA: TGTGCCAGCAGTTACTCGACAGGGGAAGGCGGGGAGCTGTTTTTT.

V usage is TRBV27 and J usage is TRBJ1-1, with a possible D match to TRBD1 (5 bases). The V gene's germline CDR1 is MNHEY and CDR2 SMNVEV (reference sequence). The CDR3 totals 14 residues. The V end lost 2 bases, the J end lost 4 bases, and 11 bases lay between the germline ends. The CDR3 loop reads CASSLGRGGTEAFF. CDR3 sequence (DNA): TGTGCCAGCAGTTTAGGAAGGGGAGGCACTGAAGCTTTCTTT.

The rearrangement uses TRBV5-1 and TRBJ2-5; 9 bases fit TRBD1. Trimming took 4 bases from V and 5 from J; bases not matched to a gene: 6. Germline V CDR1 and CDR2: SGHRS, YFSETQ. The CDR3 is 14 residues long. This CDR3 reads CASSKQGADETQYF. In nucleotides, the CDR3 is TGCGCCAGCAGCAAACAGGGGGCTGACGAGACCCAGTACTTC.

V is TRBV5-4 and J is TRBJ2-2; 10 bases align to TRBD2. Trimming took 0 bases from V and 9 from J; bases not matched to a gene: 8. The CDR3 runs to 16 residues. CDR1 is SGHNT and CDR2 is YYREEE in the germline V gene (reference sequence). CDR3 bases: TGTGCCAGCAGCTTGGCGCCTAGCGGGAGTTCGCGGGAGCTGTTTTTT. Its protein is CASSLAPSGSSRELFF.

The chain has TRBV7-2 and TRBJ2-3; TRBD2 matches at 8 bases. J lost 2 bases, V lost 2 bases, and 9 bases had no gene match. Germline-derived CDR1 and CDR2 are SGHTA and FQGNSA. This CDR3 has 17 residues. CDR3 DNA: TGTGCCAGCAGCTTAAGGGGTTCACTAGCGGTCACAGATACGCAGTATTTT. It encodes CASSLRGSLAVTDTQYF.

The chain joins TRBV29-1 to TRBJ2-2, with 8 bases fitting TRBD1. This CDR3 spans 13 amino acids. Germline V CDR1 and CDR2: SQVTM, ANQGSEA. Trimming at V came to 6 bases and at J to 0 bases, leaving 0 bases not matched to a gene. CDR3 DNA: TGCAGCGTGGGACAGGCGAACACCGGGGAGCTGTTTTTT. This gives the protein CSVGQANTGELFF.

The J gene is TRBJ1-1, the V gene TRBV5-4, with 7 bases aligning to TRBD1. The CDR3 sequence is 14 residues long. The ends lost 4 bases at V and 1 base at J; junction bases unmatched: 4. Germline-derived CDR1 and CDR2 are SGHNT and YYREEE (reference sequence). DNA for the CDR3: TGTGCCAGCAGCAAAGGACAGGCGAACACTGAAGCTTTCTTT. Encoded protein: CASSKGQANTEAFF.

A few counts support this clone. The chain uses TRBV4-3 and TRBJ1-4; perhaps TRBD1 as D (5 bases). The CDR3 is 15 residues long. Germline V gene data show CDR1 as LGHNA and CDR2 as YSLEER. V dropped 4 bases and J dropped 0 bases, with 9 bases sitting between them. In nucleotides, the CDR3 is TGCGCCAGCAGCCTGGACACTGCAACTAATGAAAAACTGTTTTTT. Residues: CASSLDTATNEKLFF.

The chain couples TRBV6-5 to TRBJ1-2, with TRBD1 matching 9 bases. The length of the CDR3 is 13 residues. Germline loops: CDR1 MNHEY, CDR2 SVGAGI. V shed 7 bases and J 4 bases; nucleotides not matched to a gene: 4. The CDR3 sequence: CASKGQGLYGYTF. In nucleotides, the CDR3 is TGTGCCAGCAAGGGACAGGGCCTCTATGGCTACACCTTC.

The CDR3 here is CASSLEGASGTYEQYF. CDR3 DNA sequence: TGTGCCAGCAGCTTAGAAGGTGCTAGCGGCACCTACGAGCAGTACTTC. V gene TRBV7-2 combines with J gene TRBJ2-7, with 7 bases aligning to TRBD2. Trimming took 1 base from V and 2 from J; bases not matched to a gene: 8. Germline V gene lookup returns CDR1 SGHTA and CDR2 FQGNSA. This CDR3 comprises 16 residues.

This clone was observed a few times. V gene TRBV6-5 combines with J gene TRBJ2-7; tentatively, D is TRBD2 (5 bases). CDR1 MNHEY and CDR2 SVGAGI come from the germline V gene. Between the trimmed V and J ends, which lost 1 base and 3 bases, there was a span of 13 bases. This CDR3 has 15 amino acids. CDR3 amino acids: CASSYFGGKGYEQYF. The CDR3, as DNA: TGTGCCAGCAGTTACTTCGGAGGCAAGGGCTACGAGCAGTACTTC.

The chain combines TRBV28 with TRBJ2-3; D remains unclear. V was pared by 5 bases and J by 6 bases, with 9 bases between. Germline lookup yields CDR1 MDHEN and CDR2 SYDVKM. The length of the CDR3 is 12 residues. CDR3 sequence: CASSNPRDTQYF. Here the CDR3 DNA reads TGTGCCAGCAGTAACCCCCGGGATACGCAGTATTTT.

The chain recombines TRBV9 with TRBJ2-3; 8 nucleotides line up with TRBD2. Trimming took 0 bases from V and 1 from J; bases not matched to a gene: 10. Germline V gene sequence: CDR1 SGDLS, CDR2 YYNGEE. The CDR3 runs to 18 residues. CDR3 region: CASSVVGGLADGTDTQYF. Here the CDR3 DNA reads TGTGCCAGCAGCGTAGTAGGCGGACTAGCCGACGGCACAGATACGCAGTATTTT.

The CDR3 nucleotides read TGTGCCAGCAGTGCTGGACAGGGATACAATGAGCAGTTCTTC. It is translated as CASSAGQGYNEQFF. The chain carries TRBV6-4 and TRBJ2-1; 8 nucleotides align to TRBD1. CDR1 is MRHNA and CDR2 is SNTAGT in the germline V gene. V shed 4 bases and J 4 bases; nucleotides not matched to a gene: 3. The CDR3 contains 14 residues.

The CDR3 sequence is CASSRQGYEEQYF. In DNA, the CDR3 is TGTGCCAGCAGTAGACAGGGATACGAAGAGCAGTACTTC. This chain uses TRBV6-5 with TRBJ2-7; TRBD1 agrees at 7 bases. The germline V gene encodes CDR1 MNHEY and CDR2 SVGAGI. Unmatched junction bases numbered 8, after V lost 5 bases and J lost 7 bases. The CDR3 is 13 amino acids.

As regards this clone: One end of the junction does not line up with germline, which may come from a read error. V is TRBV14 and J is TRBJ2-4; a weak D match, TRBD2 (9 bases). The CDR3 runs to 22 residues. Germline V lookup: CDR1 SGHDN, CDR2 FVKESK. In nucleotides, the CDR3 is TGTGCCAGCAGCCGAGACAGGGGCGATAGCGGGAGTAGTTCGGGCCGCAAAAACAGTCAGTACTTC. Translated, it gives CASSRDRGDSGSSSGRKNSQYF.

The sample holds a few counts of this clone. The V gene is TRBV27, the J gene TRBJ1-5; possible D gene TRBD1, 5 bases. Deletions cut 2 bases from V and 6 bases from J, with 14 bases between. The CDR3 is 15 residues long. Germline V gene lookup returns CDR1 MNHEY and CDR2 SMNVEV (reference sequence). The CDR3 spells CASSLDAGLGQPQHF. CDR3 coding DNA: TGTGCCAGCAGTTTAGACGCAGGGCTGGGTCAGCCCCAGCATTTT.

This sequence joins TRBV7-3 and TRBJ2-1; 11 positions match TRBD2. CDR1 is SGHTA, CDR2 FQGTGA, per germline. J gave up 4 bases and V 8 bases, and 13 bases lay outside the gene matches. CDR3 size: 17 residues. The CDR3 DNA follows: TGTGCCAGCGCGGGACTAGCGGCTTCGGGGGGATACAATGAGCAGTTCTTC. It codes for CASAGLAASGGYNEQFF.

This chain links TRBV5-4 with TRBJ2-1; 9 bases fit TRBD1. CDR1 and CDR2 (germline): SGHNT, YYREEE (reference sequence). The ends lost 4 bases at V and 3 bases at J; junction bases unmatched: 8. The CDR3 contains 16 residues. CDR3 sequence: CASSPEGGQGYNEQFF. In DNA form, the CDR3 reads TGTGCCAGCAGCCCCGAAGGGGGACAGGGCTACAATGAGCAGTTCTTC.

V and J are TRBV5-1 and TRBJ2-1; TRBD2 aligns across 7 bases. Germline loops: CDR1 SGHRS, CDR2 YFSETQ. V lost 0 bases to trimming and J lost 8 bases; unmatched junction nucleotides: 11. The CDR3 loop spans 16 amino acids. The CDR3 DNA follows: TGCGCCAGCAGCTTGGTCGAAAGGAGCGGGGTGCATGAGCAGTTCTTC. Residues: CASSLVERSGVHEQFF.

The chain employs TRBV19 and TRBJ1-1, with 8 bases identical to TRBD1. The CDR3 totals 16 residues. V was clipped by 6 bases and J by 2 bases; unmatched bases: 11. Germline V gene lookup returns CDR1 LNHDA and CDR2 SQIVND (reference sequence). DNA for the CDR3: TGTGCCAGTAGAGGTGGGACAGGTTACAGTAACACTGAAGCTTTCTTT. Translated: CASRGGTGYSNTEAFF.

V gene TRBV5-5 combines with J gene TRBJ1-5; the D gene is possibly TRBD1 (5 bases). The CDR3 sequence is 13 residues long. V was pared by 4 bases and J by 9 bases, with 14 bases between. Germline V gene data show CDR1 as SGHKS and CDR2 as YYEKEE (reference sequence). The CDR3: CASSAGGEWPQHF. DNA of the CDR3: TGTGCCAGCAGCGCCGGGGGGGAGTGGCCCCAGCATTTT. Variable domain in full (rest from reference TRBV5-5 and TRBJ1-5): DAGVTQSPTHLIKTRGQQVTLRCSPISGHKSVSWYQQVLGQGPQFIFQYYEKEERGRGNFPDRFSARQFPNYSSELNVNALLLGDSALYLCASSAGGEWPQHFGDGTRLSIL.

The chain has TRBV4-3 and TRBJ2-1, with 10 bases fitting TRBD2. V gave up 4 bases and J gave up 4 bases; unmatched junction bases: 4. CDR3 size: 15 residues. The V gene's germline CDR1 is LGHNA and CDR2 YSLEER. In DNA, the CDR3 is TGCGCCAGCAGCCCTAGCGGGAGATTTTACAATGAGCAGTTCTTC. Translated: CASSPSGRFYNEQFF.